This T cell receptor beta chain was profiled in a study of CD8 T cells in ankylosing spondylitis. V shed 2 bases, J shed 5 bases, and the junction held 9 bases outside the gene matches. Germline V gene sequence: CDR1 DFQATT, CDR2 SNEGSKA (reference sequence). The CDR3 spans 16 residues. In the case of this clonotype: No antigen is known for it.

5'-RACE, quantitative and with molecular barcodes, yielded the TCR beta libraries. TCRdb passed the 5' RACE reads through MiXCR, listing each CDR3 protein once. The sample has 250,000 to 300,000 distinct CDR3 sequences, 20% seen once. General study points: It appeared that ankylosing spondylitis blood was characterized by a TCR beta motif of roughly 8 highly homologous variants. Disease-linked clones displayed a CD8+ phenotype and appeared relatively rarely in peripheral blood.

This chain joins TRBV20-1 and TRBJ1-6, with 7 bases matching TRBD1. The specimen was blood, either unsorted or a sorted T cell fraction (not recorded which). The clonotype originates from a male donor with ankylosing spondylitis or in good health (not recorded which). The CDR3 here is CSARMTGRGDNSPLHF. CDR3 in DNA: TGCAGTGCTAGAATGACAGGGCGGGGGGATAATTCACCCCTCCACTTT.